This T cell receptor (beta chain) originates from a study of T cells in Graves' hyperthyroidism and ophthalmopathy. Overall study findings and caveats: Ophthalmopathy onset followed model prediction by a median about seven months.

This clonotype was seen ten or more times. Antigen: not known. Amplified regions were TCR beta CDR3 sequences from RNA transcripts. The TCR CDR3 was amplified in a first-round RT-PCR using the HTBI primer set. TCRdb recomputed calls from the multiplex PCR reads with MiXCR, one row per CDR3 protein. The data contain 400,000 to 500,000 distinct CDR3 sequences, around 15% of them singletons. The CDR3 is made up of 15 amino acids. The V gene end was trimmed by 8 bases and the J gene end by 4 bases; junction bases not matched to a gene: 8. This TCR was recovered from a young woman with Graves' hyperthyroidism. Input material: blood. This rearrangement joins TRBV12-3 or TRBV12-4 to TRBJ1-5, with 10 positions matching TRBD1. Here the CDR3 DNA reads TGTGCCAGCGGCGACAGGGACAGGGGAAATCAGCCCCAGCATTTT. It is translated as CASGDRDRGNQPQHF.